This TCR beta chain was retrieved from a study of T cell responses to AZD1222 COVID-19 vaccine. General observations from the study: Baseline seropositives among AZD1222 recipients totaled only five to seven.

The method was immunoSEQ multiplex PCR; TCRdb's version includes in-frame clones alone and lacks a portion of them. Of 120,000 to 150,000 clones listed, about 82% are singletons. The sample holds one count of this clone. The antigen remains undetermined. CDR1 is LGHDT, CDR2 YNNKEL, per germline (reference sequence). This CDR3 region has 11 residues. Trimming cost V 3 bases and J 6 bases, with 5 bases left between them. This sample comprised peripheral blood, obtained 28 days after the second AZD1222 dose. The receptor was isolated from an adult who received the AZD1222 COVID-19 vaccine. This sequence joins TRBV3-1 (or the pseudogene TRBV3-2) and TRBJ1-1; D is unresolved. The CDR3, as DNA: TGTGCCAGCAGCCAGCAGTCTGAAGCTTTCTTT. Amino acids: CASSQQSEAFF.